This T cell receptor beta chain was obtained from a study of blood T cell repertoires in COVID-19. Donors of Cohort 3 who recovered were those that had two negative PCRs, clearance, or symptom resolution. Germline-derived CDR1 and CDR2 are SGDLS and YYNGEE. The CDR3 consists of 15 residues. V was shortened by 4 bases and J by 6 bases, with 17 bases between the two germline ends. Some clones are missing from TCRdb's copy, which holds only in-frame ones; the method was immunoSEQ multiplex PCR. The sample has 320,000 or so clones; roughly nine tenths are singletons. Sequencing input: PBMCs or T cells enriched from blood (not recorded which). This clonotype originated in a man between 60 and 75 years old who had recovered from COVID-19. The gene calls are TRBV9 and TRBJ2-4; a possible D gene is TRBD2 (6 bases). In nucleotides, the CDR3 is TGTGCCAGCAGCCCTCGAGGGGACTCTCTAAACATTCAGTACTTC. Its protein product is CASSPRGDSLNIQYF. Complete variable domain (other parts from reference TRBV9 and TRBJ2-4): DSGVTQTPKHLITATGQRVTLRCSPRSGDLSVYWYQQSLDQGLQFLIQYYNGEERAKGNILERFSAQQFPDLHSELNLSSLELGDSALYFCASSPRGDSLNIQYFGAGTRLSVL.